The present T cell receptor (beta chain) was sequenced within a study of CD8 T cells in Susac syndrome. Trimming removed 10 bases from V and 2 bases from J; junction bases left unmatched: 11. Germline values: CDR1 MDHEN, CDR2 SYDVKM. This CDR3 comprises 14 residues. The RNA, about 0.45 to 1 ug, was put through reverse transcription using random hexamers. TCRdb reprocessed the immunoSEQ multiplex PCR reads with MiXCR, giving one entry per CDR3 protein. The sample records some 260,000 distinct CDR3 sequences, roughly 81% being singletons. The chain combines TRBV28 with TRBJ2-7; 7 nucleotides align to TRBD2. This receptor was taken from a human donor with multiple sclerosis. The material sequenced was CD8+ T cells from PBMCs. Here the CDR3 DNA reads TGTGCCACAAGACTCGCGGGAGAAGCCTACGAGCAGTACTTC. Its translation is CATRLAGEAYEQYF.